This T cell receptor beta chain was found in a study of blood T cell repertoires in COVID-19. Study-wide background: PBMCs, B-cell-depleted T cells, or T cells were the source of the cDNA or gDNA that made up the material.

A note on this clone: The same CDR3 arises from other DNA sequences in this sample as well.

CDR3 length: 13 residues. In germline, CDR1 is MNHEY, CDR2 SVGAGI. V was cut by 8 bases and J by 0 bases, with 10 bases left in between. The assay was immunoSEQ multiplex PCR, and TCRdb's table has in-frame clones only and misses some. This table has roughly 160,000 clones, around 82% appearing once. Specimen: peripheral blood. This TCR was recovered from a woman of 80 years or more with active or convalescent COVID-19. The genes are TRBV6-5 and TRBJ1-1; no clear D gene. CDR3 sequence reads: CASRRDMNTEAFF. In DNA, the CDR3 is TGTGCCAGCCGACGAGACATGAACACTGAAGCTTTCTTT.